This T cell receptor (beta chain) was sequenced during a study of T cells after yellow fever vaccination. Using its own MiXCR run on the 5' RACE reads, TCRdb lists one record per CDR3 protein. The sample consists of 600,000 to 750,000 distinct CDR3 sequences, roughly an eighth of them appearing once. This clonotype showed up just a few times. V shed 4 bases and J shed 7 bases, with 14 bases lying between them. Germline CDR1 is MNHEY and CDR2 is SMNVEV (reference sequence). The CDR3 totals 15 residues. Source: PBMCs, taken on the day of the yellow fever booster vaccination. The chain recombines TRBV27 with TRBJ1-6; TRBD1 is a possible D gene (5 bases). The receptor comes from a man aged 25-45 years who received the YFV17D yellow fever vaccine. CDR3 loop: CASSWDALSNSPLHF. The CDR3 bases are TGTGCCAGCAGTTGGGACGCCCTAAGCAATTCACCCCTCCACTTT.